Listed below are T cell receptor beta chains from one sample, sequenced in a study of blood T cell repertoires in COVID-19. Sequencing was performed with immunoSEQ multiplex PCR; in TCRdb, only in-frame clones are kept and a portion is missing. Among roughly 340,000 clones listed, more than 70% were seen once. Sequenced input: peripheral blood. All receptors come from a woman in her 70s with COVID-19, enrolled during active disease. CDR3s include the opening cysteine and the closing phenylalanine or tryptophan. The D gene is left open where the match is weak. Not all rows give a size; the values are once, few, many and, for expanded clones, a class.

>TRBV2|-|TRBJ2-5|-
CASSERQGQETQYF
TGTGCCAGCAGTGAAAGGCAGGGACAAGAGACCCAGTACTTC
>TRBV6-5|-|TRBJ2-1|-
CASTPRSSYNEQFF
TGTGCCAGCACCCCGAGGAGCTCCTACAATGAGCAGTTCTTC
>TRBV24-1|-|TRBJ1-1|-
CATSDATGSTEAFF
TGTGCCACCAGTGATGCCACAGGGAGTACTGAAGCTTTCTTT
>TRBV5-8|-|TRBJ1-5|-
CASTRKTGYSNQPQHF
TGTGCCAGCACCCGAAAAACAGGGTATAGCAATCAGCCCCAGCATTTT
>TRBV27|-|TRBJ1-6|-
CASSPWTLMNSPLHF
TGTGCCAGCAGTCCCTGGACACTCATGAATTCACCCCTCCACTTT
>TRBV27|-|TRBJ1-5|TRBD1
CASSTRTGSNQPQHF
TGTGCCAGCAGTACACGGACAGGAAGCAATCAGCCCCAGCATTTT
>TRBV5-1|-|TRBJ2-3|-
CASSAGRGDTQYF
TGCGCCAGCAGCGCTGGGCGAGGGGATACGCAGTATTTT
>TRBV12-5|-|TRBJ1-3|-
CASGLQGARNTIYF
TGTGCTAGTGGTTTGCAGGGTGCCAGAAACACCATATATTTT
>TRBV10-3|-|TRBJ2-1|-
CAISDSWGVSSYNEQFF
TGTGCCATCAGTGATAGTTGGGGGGTAAGCTCCTACAATGAGCAGTTCTTC
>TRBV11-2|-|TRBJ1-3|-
CASSLAQGGNTIYF
TGTGCCAGCAGCTTAGCTCAGGGGGGAAACACCATATATTTT
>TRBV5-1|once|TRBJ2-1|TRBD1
CASSAIPGQGDEQFF
TGCGCCAGCAGCGCCATTCCGGGACAGGGTGATGAGCAGTTCTTC
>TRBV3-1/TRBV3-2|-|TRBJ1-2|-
CASSRIQGADGYTF
TGTGCCAGCAGTCGCATACAGGGTGCGGATGGCTACACCTTC
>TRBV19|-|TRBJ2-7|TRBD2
CASSIQTSGAYEQYF
TGTGCCAGTAGTATCCAGACTAGCGGGGCTTACGAGCAGTACTTC
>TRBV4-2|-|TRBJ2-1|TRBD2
CANSHSGTSTENEQFF
TGTGCCAACAGCCATTCCGGGACTAGCACCGAAAATGAGCAGTTCTTC
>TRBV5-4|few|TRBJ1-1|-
CASSSRNKDTEAFF
TGTGCCAGCAGTTCCAGGAATAAGGACACTGAAGCTTTCTTT
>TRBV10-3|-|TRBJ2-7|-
CAISESLGAPYEQYF
TGTGCCATCAGTGAGTCGTTGGGGGCCCCCTACGAGCAGTACTTC
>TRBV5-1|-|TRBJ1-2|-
CASSSGDVDGYTF
TGCGCCAGCAGCTCAGGGGATGTGGATGGCTACACCTTC
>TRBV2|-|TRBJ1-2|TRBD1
CASIGTGGNYGYTF
TGTGCCAGCATCGGGACAGGGGGAAACTATGGCTACACCTTC
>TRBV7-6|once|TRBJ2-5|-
CASSLIPGETQYF
TGTGCCAGCAGCTTAATTCCCGGGGAGACCCAGTACTTC
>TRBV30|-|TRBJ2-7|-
CAWSVLEGGLEQYF
TGTGCCTGGAGTGTACTCGAGGGGGGGCTCGAGCAGTACTTC
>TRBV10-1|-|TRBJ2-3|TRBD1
CASSRDRSDTQYF
TGCGCCAGCAGTAGGGACAGATCAGATACGCAGTATTTT
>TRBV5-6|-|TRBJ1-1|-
CASSLGQTEAFF
TGTGCCAGCAGCTTGGGACAGACTGAAGCTTTCTTT
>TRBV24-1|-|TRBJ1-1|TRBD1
CATSRDRGLKENTEAFF
TGTGCCACCAGTCGGGACAGGGGGCTTAAGGAGAACACTGAAGCTTTCTTT
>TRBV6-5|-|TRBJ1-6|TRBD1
CASSYDGTVNSPLHF
TGTGCCAGCAGTTACGATGGGACAGTCAATTCACCCCTCCACTTT
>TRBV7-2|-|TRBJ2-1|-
CASSYKEGSEQFF
TGTGCCAGCAGCTACAAAGAGGGTAGTGAGCAGTTCTTC
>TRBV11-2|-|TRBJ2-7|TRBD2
CASGPEGLAGREQYF
TGTGCCAGCGGCCCTGAAGGACTAGCGGGGCGGGAGCAGTACTTC
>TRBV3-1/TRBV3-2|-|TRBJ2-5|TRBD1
CASSQSPQGEKTQYF
TGTGCCAGCAGCCAAAGCCCCCAGGGGGAAAAGACCCAGTACTTC
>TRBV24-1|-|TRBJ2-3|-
CATSVGTGTDTQYF
TGTGCCACCAGTGTCGGGACTGGCACAGATACGCAGTATTTT
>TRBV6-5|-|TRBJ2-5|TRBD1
CASSYSDRGETQYF
TGTGCCAGCAGTTACTCGGACAGGGGAGAGACCCAGTACTTC
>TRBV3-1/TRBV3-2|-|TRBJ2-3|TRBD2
CASSQEGWRGGVYF
TGTGCCAGCAGCCAAGAGGGGTGGCGGGGGGGCGTTTATTTT
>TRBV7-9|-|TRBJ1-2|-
CASSLSLMGARYGYTF
TGTGCCAGCAGCTTATCCTTAATGGGGGCGCGGTATGGCTACACCTTC
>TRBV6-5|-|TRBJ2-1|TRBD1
CASSYSTGVNEQFF
TGTGCCAGCAGTTACTCGACAGGGGTCAATGAGCAGTTCTTC
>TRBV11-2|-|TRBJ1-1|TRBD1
CASSSYRGPPTEAFF
TGTGCCAGCAGCTCATACAGGGGGCCACCAACTGAAGCTTTCTTT
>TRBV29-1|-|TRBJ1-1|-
CSPTGRGTEAFF
TGCAGCCCAACAGGGAGGGGGACTGAAGCTTTCTTT
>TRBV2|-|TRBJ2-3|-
CASSEALLRTQYF
TGTGCCAGCAGTGAAGCGCTTTTGCGTACGCAGTATTTT
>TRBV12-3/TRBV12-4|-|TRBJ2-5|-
CASSSNRRETQYF
TGTGCCAGCAGTTCCAATCGGCGGGAGACCCAGTACTTC
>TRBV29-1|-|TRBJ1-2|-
CSVEDRTGYGYTF
TGCAGCGTTGAAGATCGGACGGGATATGGCTACACCTTC
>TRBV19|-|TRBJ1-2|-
CASSRILQGGGYGYTF
TGTGCCAGTAGTAGAATCCTACAGGGCGGTGGATATGGCTACACCTTC
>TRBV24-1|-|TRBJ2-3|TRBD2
CATSDLAGGPVDTQYF
TGTGCCACCAGTGATCTAGCGGGGGGGCCGGTAGATACGCAGTATTTT